The 30 T cell receptor beta chains listed next were all sequenced from one sample in a study of T cell repertoires in cytomegalovirus infection. From the reads, TCRdb called clonotypes with MiXCR, one entry per CDR3 protein. The sample lists around 630,000 distinct CDR3 sequences, 20% to 30% occurring once. Material for sequencing was CD8+ T cells from PBMCs. The receptors derive from a human donor in good health (CMV status not recorded). Some clones in this sample may be carry-over from other donors' samples.

This clonotype was counted once. This chain connects TRBV7-9 to TRBJ2-7, with 9 bases that match TRBD1. The V segment lost 3 bases and the J segment 1 base; nucleotides outside the gene matches: 7. The CDR3 totals 16 residues. The V gene's germline CDR1 is SEHNR and CDR2 FQNEAQ (reference sequence). CDR3 DNA: TGTGCCAGCAGCTTGTCGACAGGGGGGGCTTCCTACGAGCAGTACGTC. This encodes CASSLSTGGASYEQYV.

This chain uses TRBV25-1 with TRBJ1-3, with a tentative D call TRBD1 (5 bases). CDR1 and CDR2 from the germline V gene are MGHDK and SYGVNS. V dropped 8 bases and J dropped 2 bases, with 19 bases sitting between them. This CDR3 contains 16 residues. The CDR3, as DNA: TGTGCCAGCGTGGGGCGGGGCAGAGAAGCTGGAAACACCATATATTTT. Protein sequence: CASVGRGREAGNTIYF.

There are many counts of this clonotype. The chain uses TRBV14 and TRBJ2-6, with 8 positions matching TRBD1. V lost 2 bases, J lost 2 bases, and 11 bases stayed unmatched. The germline V gene encodes CDR1 SGHDN and CDR2 FVKESK. The CDR3 loop spans 19 amino acids. The CDR3 reads CASSQWRTGPIAGANVLTF. DNA for the CDR3: TGTGCCAGCAGCCAATGGCGGACAGGGCCTATAGCTGGGGCCAACGTCCTGACTTTC.

This clonotype was recorded a few times. The chain carries TRBV23-1 and TRBJ2-3; D uncertain. TRBV23-1 is designated an ORF whose function remains uncertain. The CDR3 consists of 12 residues. The V end lost 2 bases, the J end lost 5 bases, and 5 bases lay between the germline ends. The chain's CDR3 is CASSQNRDTQYF. DNA for the CDR3: TGCGCCAGCAGTCAAAACCGAGATACGCAGTATTTT.

Many counts were recorded for this clonotype. This chain joins TRBV12-3 or TRBV12-4 and TRBJ2-7, with D perhaps matching TRBD2 (5 bases). The CDR3 length is 10 residues. Trimming stripped 8 bases from V and 5 bases from J, with 7 bases between. The CDR3 protein is CASAGNEQYF. The DNA for the CDR3 is TGTGCCAGCGCCGGGAACGAGCAGTACTTC.

This clonotype was counted at least ten times. The rearrangement uses TRBV7-2 and TRBJ2-3; D possibly corresponds to TRBD2 (5 bases). The germline V gene has CDR1 SGHTA and CDR2 FQGNSA. The CDR3 has 15 residues. V lost 0 bases and J lost 2, with 9 bases in between. The CDR3 coding sequence is TGTGCCAGCAGCTTAGCGGGGAGACTCACAGATACGCAGTATTTT. Amino acid sequence: CASSLAGRLTDTQYF. The full variable domain, its missing parts supplied by reference TRBV7-2 and TRBJ2-3, is GAGVSQSPSNKVTEKGKDVELRCDPISGHTALYWYRQSLGQGLEFLIYFQGNSAPDKSGLPSDRFSAERTGGSVSTLTIQRTQQEDSAVYLCASSLAGRLTDTQYFGPGTRLTVL.

This clonotype was found a few times. The chain joins TRBV28 to TRBJ2-7; D is tentatively TRBD1 or TRBD2 (5 bases each). Germline CDR1 MDHEN, CDR2 SYDVKM. V was cut by 1 base and J by 7 bases, with 8 bases left in between. The CDR3 covers 12 residues. CDR3 loop: CASSLLGEEQYV. CDR3 sequence (DNA): TGTGCCAGCAGTTTATTGGGGGAAGAGCAGTACGTC.

The rearrangement uses TRBV15 and TRBJ2-3; D gene unclear. CDR3 size: 13 residues. Germline CDR1 LNHNV, CDR2 YYDKDF (reference sequence). Trimming removed 1 base at V and 6 bases at J, with 8 bases between. CDR3 DNA: TGTGCCACCAGCAGAGGCTTTGGCGATACGCAGTATTTT. It yields the protein CATSRGFGDTQYF.

This clonotype was seen a handful of times. The chain employs TRBV7-9 and TRBJ2-7; no clear D gene. The germline V gene has CDR1 SEHNR and CDR2 FQNEAQ (reference sequence). This CDR3 is built from 13 residues. Deletions cut 3 bases from V and 5 bases from J, with 11 bases between. CDR3 loop: CASSFQEQDEQYV. DNA for the CDR3: TGTGCCAGCAGCTTTCAGGAACAAGACGAGCAGTACGTC.

At least ten counts were recorded for this clonotype. The chain joins TRBV7-9 to TRBJ2-7; D is undetermined. V was trimmed by 6 bases and J by 4 bases, leaving 19 bases between them. Per germline, CDR1 SEHNR and CDR2 FQNEAQ (reference sequence). CDR3 length: 15 residues. DNA for the CDR3: TGTGCCAGCAGTCCCCCGAGGCGGCCCCTTTACGAGCAGTACTTC. This gives the protein CASSPPRRPLYEQYF.

This clonotype was detected a few times. The chain has TRBV24-1 and TRBJ2-1; a weak D match, TRBD2 (5 bases). This CDR3 contains 14 residues. CDR1 and CDR2 from the germline V gene are KGHDR and SFDVKD. V lost 3 bases and J lost 5, with 10 bases in between. For the CDR3, the DNA is TGTGCCACCAGTGATCACCAGAGGGACAATGAGCAGTTCTTC. Its translation: CATSDHQRDNEQFF.

In this sample, this clonotype turned up a few times. The chain combines TRBV7-9 with TRBJ2-1; D is undetermined. The CDR3 loop spans 12 amino acids. Trimming removed 5 bases from V and 4 bases from J, with 6 bases in between. CDR1 and CDR2 (germline): SEHNR, FQNEAQ (reference sequence). The CDR3 here is CASSPEYNEQFF. CDR3 nucleotides: TGTGCCAGCAGCCCGGAGTACAATGAGCAGTTCTTC.

The genes are TRBV6-2 or TRBV6-3 and TRBJ2-1, with D possibly TRBD1 on 5 matching bases. The V and J ends lost 6 bases and 4 bases respectively, with 10 bases between them. Per the germline V gene, CDR1 is MNHEY and CDR2 is SVGEGT. The CDR3 consists of 13 residues. CDR3 in amino acids: CASSMTDYNEQFF. In DNA, the CDR3 is TGTGCCAGCAGCATGACAGATTACAATGAGCAGTTCTTC.

There are many counts of this clonotype. The gene calls are TRBV7-2 and TRBJ2-1, with TRBD2 as a possible D gene (6 bases). V shed 1 base and J shed 12 bases, with 10 bases lying between them. From germline, CDR1 is SGHTA and CDR2 FQGNSA. The CDR3 consists of 12 residues. The CDR3 bases are TGTGCCAGCAGCTTAGGTAGGGAGGCGCAGTTCTTC. It codes for CASSLGREAQFF.

In DNA, the CDR3 is TGTGCCAGCAGCTTAACAGGGGGATGGCGTGGCTACACCTTC. Its protein product is CASSLTGGWRGYTF. The chain is built from TRBV7-9 and TRBJ1-2; TRBD1 matches at 8 bases. CDR1 and CDR2 (germline): SEHNR, FQNEAQ (reference sequence). Losses at the gene ends were 2 bases for V and 7 bases for J; bases not matched to a gene: 6. There are 14 residues in the CDR3.

This clonotype was seen a few times. The rearrangement uses TRBV5-5 and TRBJ2-7; D call uncertain. Trimming left V 0 bases short and J 0 bases short, with 13 bases between. CDR1 SGHKS and CDR2 YYEKEE come from the germline V gene (reference sequence). The CDR3 is made up of 16 amino acids. The CDR3 is CASSLVGRPSSYEQYF. DNA for the CDR3: TGTGCCAGCAGCTTGGTAGGCAGGCCGAGCTCCTACGAGCAGTACTTC.

The rearrangement links TRBV28 to TRBJ2-7; D may be TRBD1 (6 bases). The CDR3 spans 14 residues. V dropped 6 bases and J dropped 4 bases, with 16 bases sitting between them. Germline loops: CDR1 MDHEN, CDR2 SYDVKM. The CDR3 bases are TGTGCCAGCAGCCTACAACAGGGACGATACGAGCAGTACGTC. It is translated as CASSLQQGRYEQYV.

This clonotype was seen a handful of times. This chain joins TRBV6-2 or TRBV6-3 and TRBJ2-1; tentative D call: TRBD1 (7 bases). Germline CDR1 is MNHEY and CDR2 is SVGEGT. CDR3 size: 17 residues. V lost 2 bases and J lost 0, with 14 bases in between. The CDR3 protein is CASSYPSGGSSYNEQFF. The CDR3 coding sequence is TGTGCCAGCAGTTACCCGTCAGGGGGGAGCTCCTACAATGAGCAGTTCTTC.

The J gene is TRBJ2-3, the V gene TRBV29-1; no reliable D call. This CDR3 is 13 amino acids long. CDR1 is SQVTM, CDR2 ANQGSEA, per germline. Deletions cut 0 bases from V and 4 bases from J, with 8 bases between. The CDR3 nucleotides are TGCAGCGTTGAAGATGTCAGTTCAGATACGCAGTATTTT. Its protein product is CSVEDVSSDTQYF.

This clonotype was seen more than once but under ten times. The rearrangement links TRBV13 to TRBJ1-2; maybe TRBD1 (6 bases). V was pared by 5 bases and J by 0 bases, with 13 bases between. In germline, CDR1 is PRHDT, CDR2 FYEKMQ (reference sequence). The CDR3 consists of 15 residues. For the CDR3, the DNA is TGTGCCAGCAGCCCCAAGGGGGGTGCTAACTATGGCTACACCTTC. It is translated as CASSPKGGANYGYTF.

The chain uses TRBV5-6 and TRBJ2-7; maybe TRBD1 (5 bases). The CDR3 spans 15 residues. V lost 0 bases to trimming and J lost 2 bases, with 12 bases between them. Germline loops: CDR1 SGHDT, CDR2 YYEEEE. The CDR3 nucleotides are TGTGCCAGCAGCTTGGAGGGGTTGATCCCCTACGAGCAGTACTTC. Translation gives CASSLEGLIPYEQYF.

The chain uses TRBV28 and TRBJ1-4, with 10 bases fitting TRBD1. In germline, CDR1 is MDHEN, CDR2 SYDVKM. CDR3 length equals 16 residues. After removal of 5 bases from V and 6 bases from J, the junction contained 9 bases not matched to a gene. The CDR3 nucleotides are TGTGCCAGCAGTCCGGGACAGGGGTTGGGGGATGAAAAACTGTTTTTT. Protein: CASSPGQGLGDEKLFF.

This clonotype appeared many times. V gene TRBV7-9 combines with J gene TRBJ2-1, with D maybe TRBD2 (5 bases). Germline-derived CDR1 and CDR2 are SEHNR and FQNEAQ (reference sequence). V was clipped by 4 bases and J by 8 bases, with 24 bases between them. The CDR3 length is 17 residues. The CDR3 DNA reads as TGTGCCAGCAGCTACCCACAGACTACACGGAGTGGGGATGAGCAGTTCTTC. This encodes CASSYPQTTRSGDEQFF.

This chain's CDR3 is CASRSLGTAPYVRYTF. CDR3 nucleotides: TGTGCCAGCAGGAGTTTAGGCACTGCGCCCTATGTACGCTACACCTTC. The chain employs TRBV5-8 and TRBJ1-2, with D uncertain. V shed 5 bases and J shed 9 bases, with 26 bases lying between them. Germline lookup yields CDR1 SGHTS and CDR2 YDEGEE. The CDR3 runs to 16 residues. Using reference TRBV5-8 and TRBJ1-2 for the parts outside the CDR3, the full variable domain is EAGVTQSPTHLIKTRGQQATLRCSPISGHTSVYWYQQALGLGLQFLLWYDEGEERNRGNFPPRFSGRQFPNYSSELNVNALELEDSALYLCASRSLGTAPYVRYTFGSGTRLTVV.

The chain is built from TRBV7-4 and TRBJ2-7, with no clear D. Trimming removed 2 bases at V and 2 bases at J, with 13 bases between. CDR1 SGHVT and CDR2 SQSDAQ come from the germline V gene. This CDR3 is 15 amino acids long. CDR3 DNA: TGTGCCAGCAGCTTATATCCGGCAGGTCCCTACGAGCAGTACTTC. The encoded protein is CASSLYPAGPYEQYF.

A note on this clonotype: Mismatch with germline at one junction end may stem from a read error. The chain combines TRBV7-2 with TRBJ1-1; D unclear. Per germline, CDR1 SGHTA and CDR2 FQGNSA. This CDR3 comprises 16 residues. The CDR3 DNA reads TGTGCCGGCAGCCCCCGAGACTCACCTCCGAACACTGAAGCTTTCTTT. This codes for CAGSPRDSPPNTEAFF.

The rearrangement uses TRBV7-9 and TRBJ1-2; 8 bases are a match to TRBD1. CDR1 SEHNR and CDR2 FQNEAQ come from the germline V gene (reference sequence). The CDR3 sequence is 12 residues long. V lost 5 bases, J lost 5 bases, and 1 base stayed unmatched. The CDR3 sequence is CASSDRGYGYTF. Written as DNA, the CDR3 is TGTGCCAGCAGCGACAGGGGATATGGCTACACCTTC.

The gene calls are TRBV4-1 and TRBJ2-1; the D gene could be TRBD1 or TRBD2 (6 bases each). V was clipped by 0 bases and J by 10 bases, with 22 bases between them. The CDR3 loop spans 17 amino acids. The germline CDR1 and CDR2 sequences are MGHRA and YSYEKL. The CDR3 loop reads CASSQEYLGGQKDEQFF. In DNA form, the CDR3 reads TGCGCCAGCAGCCAAGAATACTTAGGGGGGCAGAAGGACGAGCAGTTCTTC.

This clonotype was observed a few times. The chain recombines TRBV20-1 with TRBJ1-2; 7 positions match TRBD1. There are 14 residues in the CDR3. V was pared by 0 bases and J by 7 bases, with 8 bases of the junction left unmatched. Germline V CDR1 and CDR2: DFQATT, SNEGSKA (reference sequence). The CDR3 nucleotides are TGCAGTGCTAGAGACAGGGGGAGGGATTCTGGCTACACCTTC. Protein: CSARDRGRDSGYTF.

The V gene is TRBV20-1, the J gene TRBJ2-7; D not certain. This CDR3 spans 11 amino acids. Trimming removed 6 bases from V and 1 base from J, with 7 bases in between. Germline V lookup: CDR1 DFQATT, CDR2 SNEGSKA (reference sequence). In nucleotides, the CDR3 is TGCAGTGCCGCTGTGTCCTACGAGCAGTACTTC. Its translation is CSAAVSYEQYF.